This TCR beta chain was sequenced during a study of blood T cell repertoires in COVID-19. Study details: Some COVID-19 samples were acute and others convalescent; all came from the United States, Italy and Spain. Sources were T cells, B-cell-depleted T cells, or PBMCs; the material itself was cDNA or gDNA.

There are a few counts of this clone. The CDR3 has 17 residues. Trimming cost V 4 bases and J 2 bases, with 18 bases left between them. Germline V gene data show CDR1 as MNHNS and CDR2 as SASEGT. Some clones are missing from TCRdb's copy, which holds only in-frame ones; the method was immunoSEQ multiplex PCR. The repertoire consists of about 360,000 clones, with over 70% occurring once and the leading ten covering about 2.7%. The source is a man aged 30-40 years with active or convalescent COVID-19. Source material: peripheral blood. The chain carries TRBV6-1 and TRBJ1-5, with D perhaps TRBD1 (5 bases). CDR3 sequence reads: CASSVPEGVMGNQPQHF. CDR3 DNA: TGTGCCAGCAGTGTACCCGAAGGGGTGATGGGCAATCAGCCCCAGCATTTT.